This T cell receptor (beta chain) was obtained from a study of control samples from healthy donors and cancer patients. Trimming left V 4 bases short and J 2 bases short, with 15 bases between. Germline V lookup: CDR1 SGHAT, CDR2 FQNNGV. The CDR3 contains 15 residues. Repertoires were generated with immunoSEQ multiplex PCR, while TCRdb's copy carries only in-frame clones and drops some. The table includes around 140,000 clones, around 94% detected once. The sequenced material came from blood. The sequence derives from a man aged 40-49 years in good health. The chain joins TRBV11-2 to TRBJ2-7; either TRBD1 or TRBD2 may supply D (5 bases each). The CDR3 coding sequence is TGTGCCAGCAGCTCAGGGACCGCGTCGGCCTACGAGCAGTACTTC. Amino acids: CASSSGTASAYEQYF.